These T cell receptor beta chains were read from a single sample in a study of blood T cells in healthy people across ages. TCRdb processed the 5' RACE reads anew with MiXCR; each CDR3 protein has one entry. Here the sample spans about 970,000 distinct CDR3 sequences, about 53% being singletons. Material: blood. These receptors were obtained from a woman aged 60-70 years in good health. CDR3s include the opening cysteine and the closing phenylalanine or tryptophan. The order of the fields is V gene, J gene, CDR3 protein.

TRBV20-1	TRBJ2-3	CSAREGGGLRDTDTQYF
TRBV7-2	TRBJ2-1	CASSSGSPGNNEQFF
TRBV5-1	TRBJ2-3	CASSQTEPTDTQYF
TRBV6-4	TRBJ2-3	CASSLTSGDDTQYF
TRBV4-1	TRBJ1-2	CASSQLPLNYGYTF
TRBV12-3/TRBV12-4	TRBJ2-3	CASSSRWGFRAVTQYF
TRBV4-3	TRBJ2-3	CASSQEGSRTDTQYF
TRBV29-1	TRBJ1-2	CSVGQGGGYTF
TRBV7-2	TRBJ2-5	CASSLVGGLASGGTQYF
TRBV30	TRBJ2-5	CAWGYAGAGGTQYF
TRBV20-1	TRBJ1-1	CSIMPWDTEAFF
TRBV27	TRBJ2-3	CASSAGTGRDTQYF
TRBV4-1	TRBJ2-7	CASSQVAGVHEQYF
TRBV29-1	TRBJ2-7	CSGGWSYEQYF
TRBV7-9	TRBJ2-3	CASSPLTGRTDTQYF
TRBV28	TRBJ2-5	CASSSHEDSQETQYF
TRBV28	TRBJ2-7	CASSLLAYEQYF
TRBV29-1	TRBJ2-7	CSVVPIHRDYSEQYF
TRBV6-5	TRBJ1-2	CASSYSGTGDDYTF
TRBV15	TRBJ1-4	CATSEGDWTAYNEKLFF
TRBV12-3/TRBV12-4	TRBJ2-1	CASSLLDIIQFF
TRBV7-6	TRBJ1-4	CASSLAGAVEKLFF
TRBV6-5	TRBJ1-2	CASSYAADRLDGYTF
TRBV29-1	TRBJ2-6	CSVGHQNPSGANVLTF
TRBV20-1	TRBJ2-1	CSAIRTINEQFF
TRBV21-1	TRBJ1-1	CASSLGTGPTEAFF
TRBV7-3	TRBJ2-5	CASSLHPDGETQYF
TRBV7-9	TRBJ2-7	CASGPEGLHEQYF
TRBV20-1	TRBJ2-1	CSARGPTSPNEQFF
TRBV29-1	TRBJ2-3	CSAKIFGQGPTDTQYF
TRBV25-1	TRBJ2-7	CASSGLGLFEQYF
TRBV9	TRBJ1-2	CASSYRGNNYGYTF
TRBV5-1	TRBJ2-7	CASSLVGIATYEQYF
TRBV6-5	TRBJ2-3	CASSHSVAGTDTQYF
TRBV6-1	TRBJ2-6	CASSVRTGGSLPSGANVLTF
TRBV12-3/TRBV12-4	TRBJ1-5	CASRPDSNQPQHF
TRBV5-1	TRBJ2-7	CASRTGSDEQYF
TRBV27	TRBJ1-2	CASSLLGVWDLANYGYTF
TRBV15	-	CATSRVVSGMYEQYF
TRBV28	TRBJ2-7	CASDSSYEQYF
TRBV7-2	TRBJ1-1	CASSGPGVTEAFF
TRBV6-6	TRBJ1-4	CASSSQGGGEKLFF
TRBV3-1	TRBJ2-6	CASSPHRAGANVLTF
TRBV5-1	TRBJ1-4	CASSLTGGIEKLFF